The clone carrying this TCR beta chain has just one count. The entry originates in a study of blood T cell repertoires in COVID-19. Whole-study context: Acute and convalescent COVID-19 specimens originated in the United States, Italy and Spain. PBMCs, B-cell-depleted T cells, or T cells were the source of the cDNA or gDNA that made up the material.

Original processing methods: Scientists estimated how many nucleated cells there were by amplifying reference gene primers. TCRdb's table, derived via immunoSEQ multiplex PCR, lists solely in-frame clones and lacks some. That table is the source of V, J and clone size, and D and trimming were worked out from the DNA. This sample has fewer than 350,000 clones, with around 89% found just once. Per germline, CDR1 MNHEY and CDR2 SMNVEV (reference sequence). V trimming: 5 bases; J trimming: 8 bases; junction bases outside the gene matches: 10. There are 15 residues in the CDR3. The rearrangement uses TRBV27 and TRBJ2-1; 9 positions agree with TRBD1. The specimen sequenced was peripheral blood. The receptor was isolated from a man aged 35 to 55 with acute or convalescent COVID-19. In DNA, the CDR3 is TGTGCCAGCAGTGACGGACAGGGGAGTCTCGATGAGCAGTTCTTC. It translates to CASSDGQGSLDEQFF.